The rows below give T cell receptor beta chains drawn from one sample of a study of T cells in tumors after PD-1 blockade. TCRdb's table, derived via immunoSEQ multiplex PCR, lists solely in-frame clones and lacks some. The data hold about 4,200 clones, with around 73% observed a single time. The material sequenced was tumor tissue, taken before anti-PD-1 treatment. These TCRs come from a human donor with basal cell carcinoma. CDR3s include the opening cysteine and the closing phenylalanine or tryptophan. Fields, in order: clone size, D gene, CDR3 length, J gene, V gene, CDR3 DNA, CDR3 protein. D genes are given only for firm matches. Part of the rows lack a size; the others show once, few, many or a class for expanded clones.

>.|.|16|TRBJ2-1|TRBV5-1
TGCGCCAGCAGCTTAAATAGCGCGAGCTCCTACAATGAGCAGTTCTTC
CASSLNSASSYNEQFF
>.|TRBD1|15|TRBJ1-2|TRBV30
TGTGCCTGGAGTGTTGAGGGGGCGTCTACCTATGGCTACACCTTC
CAWSVEGASTYGYTF
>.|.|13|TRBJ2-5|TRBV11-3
TGTGCCAGCAGCTTCAGTGAGGGAGAGACCCAGTACTTC
CASSFSEGETQYF
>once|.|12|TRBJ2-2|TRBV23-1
TGCGCCAGCAGGGGGGGCACCGGGGAGCTGTTTTTT
CASRGGTGELFF
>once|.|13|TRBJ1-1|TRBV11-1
TGTGCCAGCAGCGTTCAGACGAACACTGAAGCTTTCTTT
CASSVQTNTEAFF
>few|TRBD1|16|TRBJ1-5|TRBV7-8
TGTGCCAGCAGCTTAGGGGGGGACAGGCGTAATCAGCCCCAGCATTTT
CASSLGGDRRNQPQHF
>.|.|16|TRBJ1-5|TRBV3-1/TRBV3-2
TGTGCCAGCAGCCAGTACGATTTGAGGGGGACTCAGCCCCAGCATTTT
CASSQYDLRGTQPQHF
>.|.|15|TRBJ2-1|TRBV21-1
TGTGCCAGGAGCAAGGGGACAGGGGGATACAATGAGCAGTTCTTC
CARSKGTGGYNEQFF
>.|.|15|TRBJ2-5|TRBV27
TGTGCCAGCAGTTTATTTCGAGGGAGTGCGGAGACCCAGTACTTC
CASSLFRGSAETQYF
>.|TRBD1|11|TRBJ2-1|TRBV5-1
TGCGCCAGCAGACAGGGGGATGAGCAGTTCTTC
CASRQGDEQFF
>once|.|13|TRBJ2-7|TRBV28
TGTGCCAGCAGTTTACTCGGGGACTACGAGCAGTACTTC
CASSLLGDYEQYF
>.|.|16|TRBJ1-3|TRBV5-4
TGTGCCAGCAGCTTTATACCCGATCCCTCTGGAAACACCATATATTTT
CASSFIPDPSGNTIYF
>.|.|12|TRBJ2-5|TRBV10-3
TGTGCCATCAGTCAAAACCAAGAGACCCAGTACTTC
CAISQNQETQYF
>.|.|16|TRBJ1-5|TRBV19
TGTGCCAGTAGTATAGATGCGTCGGGGGGCGATCAGCCCCAGCATTTT
CASSIDASGGDQPQHF
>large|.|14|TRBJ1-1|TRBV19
TGTGCCAGTAGTATACAGGGTCTCATCGCTGAAGCTTTCTTT
CASSIQGLIAEAFF
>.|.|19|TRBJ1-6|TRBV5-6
TGTGCCAGCAGCTTTTTACGGACGGTGAAGGAATACTATAATTCACCCCTCCACTTT
CASSFLRTVKEYYNSPLHF
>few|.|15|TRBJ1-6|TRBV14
TGTGCCAGCAGCCAGCAGGGCTCCTATAATTCACCCCTCCACTTT
CASSQQGSYNSPLHF
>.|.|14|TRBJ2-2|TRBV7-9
TGTGCCAGCACCCCCGATGGGGTCACCGGGGAGCTGTTTTTT
CASTPDGVTGELFF
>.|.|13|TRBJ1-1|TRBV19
TGTGCCAGTAGCGCAACATTGAACACTGAAGCTTTCTTT
CASSATLNTEAFF
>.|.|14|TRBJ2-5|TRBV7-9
TGTGCCAGCAGCTTTCAGGGATTTGGAGAGACCCAGTACTTC
CASSFQGFGETQYF
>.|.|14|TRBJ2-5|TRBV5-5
TGTGCCAGCAGCTTGTGGGGTACGGAAGAGACCCAGTACTTC
CASSLWGTEETQYF
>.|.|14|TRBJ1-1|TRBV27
TGTGCCAGCAGCCACCCCCCCGGGCGGACTGAAGCTTTCTTT
CASSHPPGRTEAFF
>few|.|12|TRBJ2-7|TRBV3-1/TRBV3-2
TGTGCCAGCAGCCCGTCTACCTACGAGCAGTACTTC
CASSPSTYEQYF
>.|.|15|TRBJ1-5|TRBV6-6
TGTGCCAGCAGCACTACTCAACAGGGAAGTCAGCCCCAGCATTTT
CASSTTQQGSQPQHF
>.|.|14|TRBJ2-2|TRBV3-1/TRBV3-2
TGTGCCAGCAGCCAAGAGACTTGGGTCGGGGAGCTGTTTTTT
CASSQETWVGELFF
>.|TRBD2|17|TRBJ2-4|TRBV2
TGTGCCAGCAGTCCTCTTACTAGCGGGGTATCTAAAAACATTCAGTACTTC
CASSPLTSGVSKNIQYF
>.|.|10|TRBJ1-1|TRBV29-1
TGCAGCGTTGATCTGGGAGAAGCTTTCTTT
CSVDLGEAFF
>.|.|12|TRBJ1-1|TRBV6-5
TGTGCCAGCAGTCAGGGACTGGCTGAAGCTTTCTTT
CASSQGLAEAFF
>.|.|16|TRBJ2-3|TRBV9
TGTGCCAGCAGCCCAAACCCTCAGGGGGGAGCAGATACGCAGTATTTT
CASSPNPQGGADTQYF
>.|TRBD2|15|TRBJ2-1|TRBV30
TGTGCCTGGACTAGCGGGGGGGCGGCAGACAATGAGCAGTTCTTC
CAWTSGGAADNEQFF
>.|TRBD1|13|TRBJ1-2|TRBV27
TGTGCCAGCAGTTTAGGACAGGGCTATGGCTACACCTTC
CASSLGQGYGYTF
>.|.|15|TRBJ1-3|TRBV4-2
TGTGCCAGCAGCCAAGATACGGGACCTGGAAACACCATATATTTT
CASSQDTGPGNTIYF
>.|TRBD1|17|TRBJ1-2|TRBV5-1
TGCGCCAGCAGCTTGGAACCGGACAGGGCTAAACGCTATGGCTACACCTTC
CASSLEPDRAKRYGYTF
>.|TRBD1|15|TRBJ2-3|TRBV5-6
TGTGCCAGCAGCTCCCGGGACAGGGGGCCGTATACGCAGTATTTT
CASSSRDRGPYTQYF
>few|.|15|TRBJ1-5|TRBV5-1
TGCGCCAGCAGCGTGGGGACATATAGCAATCAGCCCCAGCATTTT
CASSVGTYSNQPQHF
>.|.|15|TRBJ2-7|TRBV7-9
TGTGCCAGCAGCCCCGGATCGGGACCTTCATACGAGCAGTACTTC
CASSPGSGPSYEQYF
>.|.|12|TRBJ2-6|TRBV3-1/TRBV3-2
TGTGCCAGCAGCTTCTTATCCAACGTCCTGACTTTC
CASSFLSNVLTF
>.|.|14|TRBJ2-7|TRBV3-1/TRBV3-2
TGTGCCAGCAGTCCCGGGACGGGCTCAGGCGAGCAGTACTTC
CASSPGTGSGEQYF
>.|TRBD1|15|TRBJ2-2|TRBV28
TGTGCCAGCAGCCCACCTGGGACAGGGGCCGGGGAGCTGTTTTTT
CASSPPGTGAGELFF
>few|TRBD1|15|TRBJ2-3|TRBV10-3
TGTGCCATCAGTGAGTCGGGGACAGGGTCAGATACGCAGTATTTT
CAISESGTGSDTQYF
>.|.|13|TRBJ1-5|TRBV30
TGTGCCTTAACCCGGACACCTAGCGAGCCCCAGCATTTT
CALTRTPSEPQHF